The 22 T cell receptor beta chains given below trace back to one sample, sequenced in a study of preoperative IRX-2 immunotherapy in early breast cancer. Stated treatment: preoperative locoregional IRX-2 cytokine immunotherapy. Some clones are missing from TCRdb's copy, which holds only in-frame ones; the method was immunoSEQ multiplex PCR. The profile shows fewer than 40,000 clones, nearly 90% of them singletons. The sequenced sample was tumor tissue, obtained after IRX-2 immunotherapy. These receptors were taken from a human donor with breast cancer.

This clone showed up just a few times. The chain employs TRBV11-3 and TRBJ1-5; weak D call: TRBD1 (5 bases). The CDR3 extends over 14 amino acids. V was shortened by 5 bases and J by 3 bases, with 11 bases between the two germline ends. CDR1 and CDR2 from the germline V gene are SGHNT and YENEEA. The CDR3 DNA is TGTGCCAGCAGCGTCGGACACAACAATCAGCCCCAGCATTTT. It codes for CASSVGHNNQPQHF.

This chain connects TRBV5-1 to TRBJ2-1; 9 bases match TRBD2. CDR3 length: 15 amino acids. Losses at the gene ends were 4 bases for V and 7 bases for J; bases not matched to a gene: 9. Germline V gives CDR1 SGHRS, CDR2 YFSETQ. The CDR3 here is CASSVSGSIGNEQFF. Written as DNA, the CDR3 is TGCGCCAGCAGCGTTAGCGGGAGTATTGGGAATGAGCAGTTCTTC.

V gene TRBV7-6 combines with J gene TRBJ1-1, with D unclear. V gave up 4 bases and J gave up 1 base, with 10 bases separating them. Germline V gene lookup returns CDR1 SGHVS and CDR2 FNYEAQ. There are 14 residues in the CDR3. CDR3 coding DNA: TGTGCCAGCAGCTCCCCCGAAAAGAACACTGAAGCTTTCTTT. Its protein product is CASSSPEKNTEAFF.

The V call is TRBV6-8, the J call TRBJ2-5; 8 nucleotides match TRBD1. This CDR3 comprises 13 residues. The junction had 5 bases not matched to a gene; V was cut back by 10 bases and J by 1 base. From germline, CDR1 is MNHGY and CDR2 SAAAGT. CDR3 sequence (DNA): TGTGCCACCCGGACAGGGACCCAAGAGACCCAGTACTTC. This translates into CATRTGTQETQYF.

The chain links TRBV7-1 to TRBJ2-1; tentatively, D is TRBD1 or TRBD2 (5 bases each). TRBV7-1 is sorted into the ORF group, with uncertain function. The CDR3 loop spans 13 amino acids. Trimming removed 8 bases from V and 10 bases from J, with 18 bases in between. Written as DNA, the CDR3 is TGTGCCAGCCGGGACGTCCTGCCTAGAGAGCAGTTCTTC. Translating it yields CASRDVLPREQFF.

The V and J genes are TRBV5-1 and TRBJ2-2; 8 nucleotides line up with TRBD1. The junction had 8 bases not matched to a gene; V was cut back by 2 bases and J by 5 bases. The CDR3 is 16 amino acids. CDR1 SGHRS and CDR2 YFSETQ come from the germline V gene. CDR3 sequence reads: CASSFPRGPWTGELFF. The CDR3 DNA is TGCGCCAGCAGCTTCCCCAGGGGGCCTTGGACCGGGGAGCTGTTTTTT.

The chain combines TRBV11-3 with TRBJ1-2; possible D gene TRBD1, 5 bases. CDR1 and CDR2 from the germline V gene are SGHNT and YENEEA. The CDR3 extends over 17 amino acids. V was trimmed by 2 bases and J by 7 bases, leaving 23 bases between them. This chain's CDR3 is CASSLRQSSPPYSGYTF. The CDR3 nucleotides are TGTGCCAGCAGCTTAAGACAGAGTTCCCCCCCCTATAGTGGCTACACCTTC. The full variable domain, its missing parts supplied by reference TRBV11-3 and TRBJ1-2, is EAGVVQSPRYKIIEKKQPVAFWCNPISGHNTLYWYLQNLGQGPELLIRYENEEAVDDSQLPKDRFSAERLKGVDSTLKIQPAELGDSAVYLCASSLRQSSPPYSGYTFGSGTRLTVV.

The J gene is TRBJ2-3, the V gene TRBV19, with D perhaps matching TRBD1 (6 bases). The ends were cut back, 3 bases at V and 10 bases at J, with 17 bases in the middle. Germline values: CDR1 LNHDA, CDR2 SQIVND (reference sequence). CDR3 size: 14 residues. Here the CDR3 reads CASSIPQDRGAQYF. DNA for the CDR3: TGTGCCAGTAGTATCCCCCAGGACAGAGGGGCGCAGTATTTT.

The chain carries TRBV6-8 and TRBJ2-2; possible D gene TRBD2, 6 bases. V was cut by 6 bases and J by 13 bases, with 24 bases left in between. The CDR3 loop spans 15 amino acids. Germline V lookup: CDR1 MNHGY, CDR2 SAAAGT. The DNA for the CDR3 is TGTGCCAGCAGCAGTAACCTAATACGGGACTCGGGGCTGTTTTTT. This translates into CASSSNLIRDSGLFF.

This CDR3 reads CASSGGGDEKLFF. CDR3 DNA: TGCGCCAGCAGCGGGGGGGGCGATGAAAAACTGTTTTTT. The V call is TRBV23-1, the J call TRBJ1-4; D is possibly TRBD1 (6 bases). TRBV23-1 has ORF status, its function being uncertain. The CDR3 totals 13 residues. V was cut by 6 bases and J by 6 bases, with 11 bases left in between.

V gene TRBV5-1 combines with J gene TRBJ1-2; D is perhaps TRBD1 (6 bases). The CDR3 runs to 14 residues. With 1 base removed from V and 13 bases from J, the gap between germline ends came to 20 bases. Germline loops: CDR1 SGHRS, CDR2 YFSETQ. CDR3 amino acids: CASSLRGSLGQSTF. CDR3 in DNA: TGCGCCAGCAGCTTGAGGGGGTCCCTGGGGCAGAGCACCTTC.

The CDR3 here is CASSYPGLSNYGYTF. DNA for the CDR3: TGTGCCAGCAGTTACCCGGGGCTGTCCAACTATGGCTACACCTTC. The chain employs TRBV6-8 and TRBJ1-2; weak D call: TRBD1 (5 bases). V dropped 2 bases and J dropped 2 bases, with 12 bases sitting between them. The CDR3 covers 15 residues. Germline V gives CDR1 MNHGY, CDR2 SAAAGT.

This clone was counted a single time. The chain is built from TRBV19 and TRBJ1-1, with 9 positions matching TRBD1. The CDR3 spans 13 residues. J lost 7 bases, V lost 7 bases, and 7 bases had no gene match. Germline V gene data show CDR1 as LNHDA and CDR2 as SQIVND (reference sequence). The CDR3 region is CASNQQGAGEAFF. The CDR3 coding sequence is TGTGCCAGTAACCAACAGGGGGCCGGTGAAGCTTTCTTT.

This sequence joins TRBV12-5 and TRBJ1-2; D may be TRBD1 (6 bases). This CDR3 region has 14 residues. CDR1 is LGHNT and CDR2 is FRNRAP in the germline V gene. The CDR3: CASTEGGLLMGYTF. CDR3 bases: TGTGCCAGCACCGAGGGGGGACTTCTAATGGGCTACACCTTC. Full variable domain (outside the CDR3, taken from reference TRBV12-5 and TRBJ1-2): DARVTQTPRHKVTEMGQEVTMRCQPILGHNTVFWYRQTMMQGLELLAYFRNRAPLDDSGMPKDRFSAEMPDATLATLKIQPSEPRDSAVYFCASTEGGLLMGYTFGSGTRLTVV.

In the case of this clone: The junction shows a germline mismatch at one end, possibly a read error. The chain recombines TRBV6-8 with TRBJ1-1, with a weak D call TRBD1 (5 bases). Germline CDR1 is MNHGY and CDR2 is SAAAGT. CDR3 length: 14 residues. CDR3 sequence (DNA): TGTGCCATCAGTGCCGGGACGGTGAACACTGAAGCTTTCTTT. It translates to CAISAGTVNTEAFF.

This clone was counted a few times. The chain is built from TRBV11-3 and TRBJ1-6; the D gene is possibly TRBD1 (5 bases). The CDR3 runs to 17 residues. V was trimmed by 3 bases and J by 0 bases, leaving 12 bases between them. The germline CDR1 and CDR2 sequences are SGHNT and YENEEA. The CDR3 reads CASSLASGGSYNSPLHF. The CDR3, as DNA: TGTGCCAGCAGCTTGGCCTCGGGGGGCTCCTATAATTCACCCCTCCACTTT. Complete variable domain (other parts from reference TRBV11-3 and TRBJ1-6): EAGVVQSPRYKIIEKKQPVAFWCNPISGHNTLYWYLQNLGQGPELLIRYENEEAVDDSQLPKDRFSAERLKGVDSTLKIQPAELGDSAVYLCASSLASGGSYNSPLHFGNGTRLTVT.

The rearrangement uses TRBV5-1 and TRBJ2-2, with 7 bases identical to TRBD1. V dropped 0 bases and J dropped 1; count of bases not matched to a gene: 18. Germline V gives CDR1 SGHRS, CDR2 YFSETQ. The CDR3 consists of 21 residues. This CDR3 is CASSLDRGFARGQKNTGELFF. CDR3 DNA: TGCGCCAGCAGCTTGGACAGGGGATTTGCAAGGGGACAGAAGAACACCGGGGAGCTGTTTTTT.

This chain connects TRBV19 to TRBJ2-7, with 12 bases that match TRBD2. Germline lookup yields CDR1 LNHDA and CDR2 SQIVND (reference sequence). V gave up 0 bases and J gave up 7 bases; unmatched junction bases: 4. CDR3 length: 15 amino acids. The chain's CDR3 is CASSIDWLAGGEQYF. CDR3 sequence (DNA): TGTGCCAGTAGTATAGATTGGCTAGCGGGAGGGGAGCAGTACTTC.

This clone was detected a few times. The V gene is TRBV11-3, the J gene TRBJ2-2; weak D call: TRBD2 (5 bases). The V end lost 5 bases, the J end lost 1 base, and 14 bases lay between the germline ends. In germline, CDR1 is SGHNT, CDR2 YENEEA. This CDR3 has 16 residues. The CDR3 nucleotides read TGTGCCAGCAGCCTACAAAGCGGAGTGAACACCGGGGAGCTGTTTTTT. The encoded protein is CASSLQSGVNTGELFF.

The CDR3 DNA is TGTGCCAGCAGCCAAGATCGGGCAACTGGCTACACCTTC. This codes for CASSQDRATGYTF. The rearrangement links TRBV7-1 to TRBJ1-2; D not certain. TRBV7-1 is reported as an ORF; its role is uncertain. CDR3 length: 13 residues. V dropped 5 bases and J dropped 7 bases, with 14 bases sitting between them.

V and J are TRBV6-8 and TRBJ1-2; 7 nucleotides align to TRBD1. V shed 4 bases, J shed 5 bases, and the junction held 13 bases outside the gene matches. The CDR3 contains 16 residues. CDR1 is MNHGY, CDR2 SAAAGT, per germline. In DNA form, the CDR3 reads TGTGCCAGCAGTTCCCGCCCCTGGACAGGCGATTATGGCTACACCTTC. Amino acid sequence: CASSSRPWTGDYGYTF.

The gene calls are TRBV10-1 and TRBJ2-5; D is possibly TRBD2 (6 bases). The CDR3 extends over 13 amino acids. V was shortened by 7 bases and J by 3 bases, with 12 bases between the two germline ends. Germline values: CDR1 WNHNN, CDR2 SYGVQD (reference sequence). The CDR3 bases are TGCGCCAGCACCAGTAGCGGAAAAGAGACCCAGTACTTC. It encodes CASTSSGKETQYF.